These 15 T cell receptor beta chains originate from one sample sequenced in a study of shared clonotypes between healthy human individuals. Generated by immunoSEQ multiplex PCR, the TCRdb table keeps only in-frame clones and is missing some. The table has around 2.1 million clones, 85% to 95% seen once. Selected positively for CCR7 and CD45RO-negative, naive CD8 cells excluded terminally differentiated effector memory CD45RA+ cells. Sequencing was carried out using naive CD8+ T cells from PBMCs. Receptor source: a man in his late teens or twenties in good health. Some clones in this sample may be carry-over from other donors' samples.

Note on this clone: Different DNA sequences within this sample yield the same CDR3. V gene TRBV9 combines with J gene TRBJ2-7, with a weak D call TRBD1 (5 bases). V was cut by 0 bases and J by 3 bases, with 7 bases left in between. The CDR3 extends over 13 amino acids. Germline-derived CDR1 and CDR2 are SGDLS and YYNGEE. CDR3 region: CASSVGQSYEQYF. The CDR3 DNA reads TGTGCCAGCAGCGTAGGACAGAGCTACGAGCAGTACTTC.

This chain uses TRBV19 with TRBJ1-5; 8 positions agree with TRBD1. V trimming: 2 bases; J trimming: 7 bases; junction bases outside the gene matches: 10. Germline V gives CDR1 LNHDA, CDR2 SQIVND (reference sequence). CDR3 size: 16 residues. The CDR3 coding sequence is TGTGCCAGTAGTATAATAGCAGGGGGCAGGACACAGCCCCAGCATTTT. Its protein product is CASSIIAGGRTQPQHF.

As concerns this clone: Other nucleotide sequences from this sample produce the same CDR3. The V gene is TRBV5-6, the J gene TRBJ2-7, with D perhaps assigned TRBD1 or TRBD2 (6 bases each). Looked up from germline, CDR1 is SGHDT and CDR2 is YYEEEE. V was clipped by 3 bases and J by 4 bases, with 11 bases between them. CDR3 length: 13 residues. The DNA for the CDR3 is TGTGCCAGCAGCTCCGGGGGCGGATACGAGCAGTACTTC. It is translated as CASSSGGGYEQYF.

This rearrangement joins TRBV10-3 to TRBJ2-4, with 7 bases that match TRBD1. J lost 5 bases, V lost 3 bases, and 7 bases had no gene match. From germline, CDR1 is ENHRY and CDR2 SYGVKD. The CDR3 contains 15 residues. CDR3 region: CAISEIRQGENIQYF. CDR3 nucleotides: TGTGCCATCAGTGAAATTCGGCAGGGGGAAAACATTCAGTACTTC.

The chain joins TRBV7-8 to TRBJ2-3, with D hard to call. The germline V and J ends were trimmed by 2 bases and 4 bases, with 10 bases remaining between them. The CDR3 length is 14 residues. Per the germline V gene, CDR1 is SGHVS and CDR2 is FQNEAQ. The CDR3: CASSLPSAADTQYF. The CDR3 region has the DNA TGTGCCAGCAGCTTACCGAGCGCCGCAGATACGCAGTATTTT.

This chain joins TRBV2 and TRBJ1-1, with D hard to call. Germline V gene sequence: CDR1 SNHLY, CDR2 FYNNEI. V was clipped by 6 bases and J by 4 bases, with 18 bases between them. This CDR3 comprises 15 residues. CDR3 protein: CASRTGLQRGTEAFF. The DNA for the CDR3 is TGTGCCAGCAGAACGGGCCTCCAACGCGGCACTGAAGCTTTCTTT.

Concerning this clone itself: Other DNA sequences in this sample translate to the same CDR3. The CDR3 spells CASSFPAPNEQFF. Here the CDR3 DNA reads TGTGCCAGCAGTTTCCCCGCTCCCAATGAGCAGTTCTTC. The rearrangement uses TRBV28 and TRBJ2-1; D gene unclear. CDR1 and CDR2 (germline): MDHEN, SYDVKM. Trimming left V 3 bases short and J 6 bases short, with 9 bases between. The CDR3 totals 13 residues.

The V and J genes are TRBV9 and TRBJ2-3, with a weak D call TRBD2 (7 bases). The CDR3 totals 13 residues. Looked up from germline, CDR1 is SGDLS and CDR2 is YYNGEE. The V end was cut by 3 bases, the J end by 4 bases, with 9 bases between. CDR3 sequence: CASSEGGADTQYF. CDR3 nucleotide sequence: TGTGCCAGCAGCGAAGGGGGGGCAGATACGCAGTATTTT.

V is TRBV5-1 and J is TRBJ2-4, with D tentatively TRBD1 (5 bases). The CDR3 totals 15 residues. CDR1 and CDR2 (germline): SGHRS, YFSETQ. V was clipped by 3 bases and J by 3 bases, with 13 bases between them. The CDR3 reads CASSSVDSLKNIQYF. The DNA of the CDR3 is TGCGCCAGCAGCTCGGTTGACAGCCTCAAAAACATTCAGTACTTC.

The V call is TRBV15, the J call TRBJ1-4, with a tentative D call TRBD1 (6 bases). Germline CDR1 LNHNV, CDR2 YYDKDF (reference sequence). Trimming stripped 1 base from V and 5 bases from J, with 17 bases between. The length of the CDR3 is 17 residues. CDR3 sequence reads: CATSRGSPDRINEKLFF. Written as DNA, the CDR3 is TGTGCCACCAGCAGAGGTTCCCCTGACAGGATAAATGAAAAACTGTTTTTT.

V is TRBV2 and J is TRBJ1-2; D remains ambiguous. Trimming left V 2 bases short and J 6 bases short, with 16 bases between. The CDR3 extends over 15 amino acids. CDR1 SNHLY and CDR2 FYNNEI come from the germline V gene. CDR3 nucleotide sequence: TGTGCCAGCAGTGAAATGGGTGGACCGATCAATGGCTACACCTTC. Protein sequence: CASSEMGGPINGYTF.

The J gene is TRBJ2-1, the V gene TRBV19, with 8 positions matching TRBD1. In germline, CDR1 is LNHDA, CDR2 SQIVND (reference sequence). The trim removed 5 bases at V and 2 bases at J, leaving 5 bases unmatched. The CDR3 has 15 residues. The CDR3 coding sequence is TGTGCCAGTAGTCAGGACAGGGCCACCTACAATGAGCAGTTCTTC. Protein sequence: CASSQDRATYNEQFF.

Concerning this clone itself: Other DNA sequences within the sample encode an identical CDR3. This chain joins TRBV5-1 and TRBJ2-7, with D tentatively TRBD2 (5 bases). The germline gives CDR1 SGHRS, CDR2 YFSETQ. The CDR3 covers 14 residues. The V and J ends lost 0 bases and 0 bases respectively, with 7 bases between them. Written as DNA, the CDR3 is TGCGCCAGCAGCTTGGCGGGGAGCTCCTACGAGCAGTACTTC. Amino acids: CASSLAGSSYEQYF.

The chain has TRBV9 and TRBJ2-7, with TRBD2 matching over 14 bases. CDR1 and CDR2 from the germline V gene are SGDLS and YYNGEE. J lost 6 bases, V lost 3 bases, and 14 bases had no gene match. The CDR3 has 18 amino acids. The CDR3 loop reads CASSGPSTGLAGVSEQYF. CDR3 DNA sequence: TGTGCCAGCAGCGGTCCTTCCACGGGACTAGCGGGAGTGAGCGAGCAGTACTTC.

The chain couples TRBV7-9 to TRBJ1-2, with D possibly TRBD1 on 6 matching bases. Germline V gene data show CDR1 as SEHNR and CDR2 as FQNEAQ (reference sequence). CDR3 length: 15 amino acids. Trimming took 4 bases from V and 1 from J, leaving 13 bases between them. CDR3 region: CASSSGQTLNYGYTF. In DNA, the CDR3 is TGTGCCAGCAGCTCCGGACAGACACTTAACTATGGCTACACCTTC.